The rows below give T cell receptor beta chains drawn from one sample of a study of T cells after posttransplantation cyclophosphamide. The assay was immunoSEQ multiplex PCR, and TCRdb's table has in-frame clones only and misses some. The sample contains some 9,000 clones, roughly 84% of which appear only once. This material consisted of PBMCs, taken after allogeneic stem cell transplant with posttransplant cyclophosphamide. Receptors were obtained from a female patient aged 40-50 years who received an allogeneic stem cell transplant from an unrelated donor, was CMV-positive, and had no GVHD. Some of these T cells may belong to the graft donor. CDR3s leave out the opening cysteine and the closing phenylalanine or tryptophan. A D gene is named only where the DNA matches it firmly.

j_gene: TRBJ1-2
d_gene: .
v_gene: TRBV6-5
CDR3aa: ASSSGQSNYGYT

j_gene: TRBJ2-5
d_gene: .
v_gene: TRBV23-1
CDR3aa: ASSQSADSGKTQY

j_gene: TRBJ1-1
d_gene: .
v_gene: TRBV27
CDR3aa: ASSFSGGAEAF

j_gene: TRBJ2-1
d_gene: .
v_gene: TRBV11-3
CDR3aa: ASSHRLAYNEQF

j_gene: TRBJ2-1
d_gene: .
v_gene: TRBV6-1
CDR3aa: ASRRALNEQF

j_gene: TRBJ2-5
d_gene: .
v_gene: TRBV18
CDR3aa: ASSPRPVEHMGETQY

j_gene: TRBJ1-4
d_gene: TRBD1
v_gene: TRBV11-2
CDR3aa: ASSLVTGGEKLF

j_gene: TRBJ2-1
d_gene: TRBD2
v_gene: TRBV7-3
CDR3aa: ASSLRISSGGPKDNEQF

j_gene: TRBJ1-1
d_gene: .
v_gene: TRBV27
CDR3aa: ASSVAGRRNTEAF

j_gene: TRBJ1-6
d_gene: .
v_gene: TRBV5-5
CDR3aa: ASSLVRTDNSPLH

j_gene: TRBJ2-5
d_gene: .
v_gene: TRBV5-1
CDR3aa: ASSSQGGQETQY

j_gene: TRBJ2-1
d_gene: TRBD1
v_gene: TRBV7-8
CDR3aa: ASSWDSYYNEQF

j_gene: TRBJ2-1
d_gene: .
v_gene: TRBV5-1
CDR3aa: ASSLHSSASSYNEQF

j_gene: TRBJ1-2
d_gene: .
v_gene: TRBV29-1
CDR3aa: SVLQGVGYGYT

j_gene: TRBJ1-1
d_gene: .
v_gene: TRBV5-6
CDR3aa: ASSPADGDAEAF

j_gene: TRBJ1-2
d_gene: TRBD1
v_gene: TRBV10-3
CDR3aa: AISEPGGYGYT

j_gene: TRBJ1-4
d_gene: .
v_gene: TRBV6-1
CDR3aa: ASRVPGSDEKLF

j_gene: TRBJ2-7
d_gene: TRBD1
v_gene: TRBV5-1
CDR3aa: ASSLGTGAIDEQY

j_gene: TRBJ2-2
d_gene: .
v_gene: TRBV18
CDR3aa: ASSPRVSRTGELF

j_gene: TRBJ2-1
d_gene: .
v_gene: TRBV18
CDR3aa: ASSPDRSYNEQF

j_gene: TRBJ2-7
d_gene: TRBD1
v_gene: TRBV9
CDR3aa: ASSARQGTSYEQY

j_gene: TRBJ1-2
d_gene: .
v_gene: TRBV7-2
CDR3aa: ASNVGGANYGYT

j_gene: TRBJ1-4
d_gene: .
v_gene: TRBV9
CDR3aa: ASSALGATNEKLF

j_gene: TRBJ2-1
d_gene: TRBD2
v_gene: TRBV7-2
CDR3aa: ASSSSGHNEQF

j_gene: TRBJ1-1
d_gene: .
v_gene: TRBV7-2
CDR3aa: ASSAYRVDTEAF

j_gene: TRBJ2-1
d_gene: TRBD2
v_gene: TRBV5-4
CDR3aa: ASSLVWRGGYNEQF

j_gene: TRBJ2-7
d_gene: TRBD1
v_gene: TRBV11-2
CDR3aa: ASSPRDRGSLYEQY

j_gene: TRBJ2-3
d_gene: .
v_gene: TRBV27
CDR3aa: ASAVGVRTDTQY

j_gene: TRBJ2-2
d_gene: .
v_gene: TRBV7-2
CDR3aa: ASSRQDFQELF

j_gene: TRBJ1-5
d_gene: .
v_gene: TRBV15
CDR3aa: ATSRDRGTPSNQPQH

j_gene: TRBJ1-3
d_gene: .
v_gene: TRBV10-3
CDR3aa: AISDLSGNTIY

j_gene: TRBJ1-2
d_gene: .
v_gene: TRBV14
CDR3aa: ASSQDGSYGYT

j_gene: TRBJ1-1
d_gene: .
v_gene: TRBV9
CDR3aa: ASSVATGNTEAF

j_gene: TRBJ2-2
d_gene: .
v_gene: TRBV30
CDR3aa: AWSGLGGQDTGELF

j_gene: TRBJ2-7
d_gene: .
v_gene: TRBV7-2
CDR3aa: ASSLGGGWYEQY

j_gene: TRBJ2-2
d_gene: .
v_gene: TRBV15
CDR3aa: ATSKGGGKNTGELF

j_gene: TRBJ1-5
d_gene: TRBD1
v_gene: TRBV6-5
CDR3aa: ASKGAQGAQPQH

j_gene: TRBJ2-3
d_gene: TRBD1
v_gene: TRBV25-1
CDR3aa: ASSVGTGDTDTQY

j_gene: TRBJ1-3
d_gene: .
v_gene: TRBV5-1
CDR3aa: ASSLAGELTGNTIY

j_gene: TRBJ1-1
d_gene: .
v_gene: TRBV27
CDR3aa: ASSVRYSTEAF

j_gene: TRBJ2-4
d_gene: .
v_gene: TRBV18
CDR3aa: ASSLLINPTEVNIQY